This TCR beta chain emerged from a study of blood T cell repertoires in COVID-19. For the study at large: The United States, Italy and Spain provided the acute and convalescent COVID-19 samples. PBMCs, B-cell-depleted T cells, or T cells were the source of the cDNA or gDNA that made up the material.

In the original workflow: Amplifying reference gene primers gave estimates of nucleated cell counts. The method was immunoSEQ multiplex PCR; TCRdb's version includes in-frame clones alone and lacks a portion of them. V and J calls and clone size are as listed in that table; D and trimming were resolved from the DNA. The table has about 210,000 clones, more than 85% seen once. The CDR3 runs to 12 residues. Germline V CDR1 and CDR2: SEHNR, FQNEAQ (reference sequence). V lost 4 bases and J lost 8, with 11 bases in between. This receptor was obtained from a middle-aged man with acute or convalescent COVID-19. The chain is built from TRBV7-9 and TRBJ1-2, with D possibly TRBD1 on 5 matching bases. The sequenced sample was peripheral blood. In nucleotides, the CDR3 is TGTGCCAGCAGCTCCTGGGGGGGAGGCTACACCTTC. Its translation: CASSSWGGGYTF.